This TCR beta chain originates from a study of CD8 T cells in ankylosing spondylitis. The TCR beta libraries were generated through quantitative 5'-RACE incorporating molecular barcodes. TCRdb reprocessed the 5' RACE reads via MiXCR and lists one record per CDR3 protein. The data show roughly 470,000 distinct CDR3 sequences, 20% to 30% seen once. Germline V CDR1 and CDR2: SQVTM, ANQGSEA. J gave up 5 bases and V 8 bases, and 8 bases lay outside the gene matches. This CDR3 contains 12 residues. The table lists this clonotype with a few counts. Its antigen is as yet unknown. Broader study findings: Clones linked to disease, bearing a CD8+ phenotype, were relatively rare in peripheral blood. The clones that were linked to disease were reported to be significantly enriched in matched synovial fluid samples from ankylosing spondylitis patients. Characteristic, it appeared, of ankylosing spondylitis blood was a TCR beta motif of about eight highly homologous variants.

The genes are TRBV29-1 and TRBJ2-5; 7 nucleotides match TRBD1. The receptor's source is a male donor with ankylosing spondylitis. The specimen was blood, either unsorted or a sorted T cell fraction (not recorded which). The CDR3, as DNA: TGCAGCTCCGACAGGGAGAGGGAGACCCAGTACTTC. Translating it yields CSSDRERETQYF.